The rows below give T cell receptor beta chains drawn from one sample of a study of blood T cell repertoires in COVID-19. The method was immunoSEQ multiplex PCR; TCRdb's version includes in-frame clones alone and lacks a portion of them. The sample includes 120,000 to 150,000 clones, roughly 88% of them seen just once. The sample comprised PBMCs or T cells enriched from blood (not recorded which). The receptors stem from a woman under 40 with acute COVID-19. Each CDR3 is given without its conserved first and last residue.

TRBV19	ASRFANRENTEAF
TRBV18	ASSPLETGTMGTEAF
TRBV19	ASSSTVNTEAF
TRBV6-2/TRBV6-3	ASSYGLDSPYEQY
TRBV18	ASSPPSEGWVQY
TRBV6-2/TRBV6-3	ASSPGGGRGLRGYT
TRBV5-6	ASSFWTGRYEQY
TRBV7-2	ASSVGGNTDTQY
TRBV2	ASSSYETQY
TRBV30	AWSAGGVTTEAF
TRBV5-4	ASAGRTDTQY
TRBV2	ASRQAGGEQY
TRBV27	ASLAGVGNEQF
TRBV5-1	ASSLGLAGYNEQF
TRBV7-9	ASSLSGRGEPQH
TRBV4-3	ASSQDRGGDRGYEQY
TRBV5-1	ASNAGTTSYNEQF
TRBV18	ASSPQGIPYNEQF
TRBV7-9	ASSFSVESPLH
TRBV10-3	AISDRADQPQH
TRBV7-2	ASSHRGMEQF
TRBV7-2	ASSLTGGNTEAF
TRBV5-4	ASTQEGSGYT
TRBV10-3	AISLGQSGNTIY
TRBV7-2	ASSRDRKQPQH
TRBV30	AWAEWGRWGQPQH
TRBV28	ASSLFPGSLNQPQH
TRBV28	ASTLAVGFGELF
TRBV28	ASSPLGQLNQPQH
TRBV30	AWRGPGQGVVGYT
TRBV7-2	ASSRSSGSTGELF
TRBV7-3	ASSVDSHTDTQY
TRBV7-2	ASSSGLAGAFYEQY
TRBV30	AWSGLAASTDTQY
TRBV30	AWNTPYTEAF
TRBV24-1	ATSDPNPGTSGYNEQF
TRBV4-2	ASSRGQPEQETQY
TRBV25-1	ASSDRLAGHNEQF
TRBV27	ASSLSPRQGSSYNEQF
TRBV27	ASRQFSKYSNQPQH
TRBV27	ASSLRVLNVLT